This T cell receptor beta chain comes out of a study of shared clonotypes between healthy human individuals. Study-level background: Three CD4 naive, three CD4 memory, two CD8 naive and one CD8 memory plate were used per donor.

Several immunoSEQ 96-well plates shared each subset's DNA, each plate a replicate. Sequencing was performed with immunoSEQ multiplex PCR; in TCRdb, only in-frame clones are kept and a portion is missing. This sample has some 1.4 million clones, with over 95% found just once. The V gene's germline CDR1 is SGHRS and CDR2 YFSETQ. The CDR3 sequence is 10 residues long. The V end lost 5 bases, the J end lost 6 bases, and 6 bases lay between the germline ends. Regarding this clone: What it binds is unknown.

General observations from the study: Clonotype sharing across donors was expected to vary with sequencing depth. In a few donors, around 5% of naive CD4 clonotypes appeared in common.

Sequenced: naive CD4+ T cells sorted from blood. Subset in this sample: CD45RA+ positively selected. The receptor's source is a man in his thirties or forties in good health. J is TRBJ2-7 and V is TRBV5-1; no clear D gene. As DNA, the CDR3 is TGCGCCAGCAGATGGTCCGAGCAGTACTTC. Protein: CASRWSEQYF.